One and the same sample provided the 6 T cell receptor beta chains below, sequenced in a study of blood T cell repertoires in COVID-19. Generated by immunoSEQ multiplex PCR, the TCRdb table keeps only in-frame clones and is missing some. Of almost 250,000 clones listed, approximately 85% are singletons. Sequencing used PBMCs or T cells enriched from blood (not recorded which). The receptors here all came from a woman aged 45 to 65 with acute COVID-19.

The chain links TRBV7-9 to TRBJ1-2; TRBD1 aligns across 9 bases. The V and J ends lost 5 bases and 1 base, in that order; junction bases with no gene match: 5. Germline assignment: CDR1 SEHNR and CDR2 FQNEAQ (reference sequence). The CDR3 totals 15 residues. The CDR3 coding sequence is TGTGCCAGCAGCCCTGGGACAGGGATTAACTATGGCTACACCTTC. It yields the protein CASSPGTGINYGYTF. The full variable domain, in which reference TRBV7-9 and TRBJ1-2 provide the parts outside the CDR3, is DTGVSQNPRHKITKRGQNVTFRCDPISEHNRLYWYRQTLGQGPEFLTYFQNEAQLEKSRLLSDRFSAERPKGSFSTLEIQRTEQGDSAMYLCASSPGTGINYGYTFGSGTRLTVV.

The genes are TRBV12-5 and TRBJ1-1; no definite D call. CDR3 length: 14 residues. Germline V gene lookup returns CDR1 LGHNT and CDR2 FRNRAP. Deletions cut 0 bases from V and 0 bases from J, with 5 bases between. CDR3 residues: CASGLVELNTEAFF. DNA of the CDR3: TGTGCTAGTGGTTTGGTTGAGTTGAACACTGAAGCTTTCTTT.

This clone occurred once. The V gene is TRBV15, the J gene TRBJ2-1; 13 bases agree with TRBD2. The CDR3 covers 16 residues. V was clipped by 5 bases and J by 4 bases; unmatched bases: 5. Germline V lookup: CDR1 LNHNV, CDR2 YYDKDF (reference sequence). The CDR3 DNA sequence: TGTGCCACCAGCGTACTAGCGGGGGGGGGATACAATGAGCAGTTCTTC. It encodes CATSVLAGGGYNEQFF.

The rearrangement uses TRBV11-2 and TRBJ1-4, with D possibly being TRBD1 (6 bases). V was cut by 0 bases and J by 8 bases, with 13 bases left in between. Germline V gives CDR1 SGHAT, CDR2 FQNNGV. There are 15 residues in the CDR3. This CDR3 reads CASSLESQGGEKLFF. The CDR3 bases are TGTGCCAGCAGCTTAGAATCACAGGGTGGCGAAAAACTGTTTTTT.

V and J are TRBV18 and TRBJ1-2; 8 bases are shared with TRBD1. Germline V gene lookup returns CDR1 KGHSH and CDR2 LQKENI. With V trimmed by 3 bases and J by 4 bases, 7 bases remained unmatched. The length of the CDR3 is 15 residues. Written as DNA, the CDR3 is TGTGCCAGCTCACCGTCAGGACAGGGTAGCTATGGCTACACCTTC. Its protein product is CASSPSGQGSYGYTF.

The CDR3: CAWTDSNTEAFF. DNA of the CDR3: TGTGCCTGGACGGACTCGAACACTGAAGCTTTCTTT. V gene TRBV30 combines with J gene TRBJ1-1; D unresolved. Germline CDR1 and CDR2: GTSNPN and SVGIG (reference sequence). This CDR3 has 12 residues. The V end lost 4 bases, the J end lost 1 base, and 7 bases lay between the germline ends.